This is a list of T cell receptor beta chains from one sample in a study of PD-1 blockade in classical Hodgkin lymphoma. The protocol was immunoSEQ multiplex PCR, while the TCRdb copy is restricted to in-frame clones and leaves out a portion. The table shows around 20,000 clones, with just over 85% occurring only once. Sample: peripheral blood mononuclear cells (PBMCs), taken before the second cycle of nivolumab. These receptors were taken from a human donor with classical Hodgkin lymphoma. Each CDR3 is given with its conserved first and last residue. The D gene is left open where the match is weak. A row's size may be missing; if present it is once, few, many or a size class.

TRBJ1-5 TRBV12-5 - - TGTGCTAGTGGTCCCAAAAGTGAAAGACAGCACCGGCCCCAGCATTTT CASGPKSERQHRPQHF
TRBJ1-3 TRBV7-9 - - TGTGCCAGCAGCTTAGACGGACAGATCTCTGGAAACACCATATATTTT CASSLDGQISGNTIYF
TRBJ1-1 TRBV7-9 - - TGTGCCAGCAGCACGAAGGGGCAAGGCACTGAAGCTTTCTTT CASSTKGQGTEAFF
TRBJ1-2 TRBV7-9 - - TGTGCCAGCAGCGGGACCGGGACACTTGTAGGAGGCTACACCTTC CASSGTGTLVGGYTF
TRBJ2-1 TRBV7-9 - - TGTGCCAGCAGCCAAACACAGAGAAATGAGCAGTTCTTC CASSQTQRNEQFF
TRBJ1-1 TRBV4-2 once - TGTGCCAGCAGCCCCGGTCCAGGGGAGGTCCAGAACACTGAAGCTTTCTTT CASSPGPGEVQNTEAFF
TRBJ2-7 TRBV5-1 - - TGCGCCAGCAGCCTGTGGACAGATCATAGGGCCTACGAGCAGTACTTC CASSLWTDHRAYEQYF
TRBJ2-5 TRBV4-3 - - TGCGCCAGCAGCCAAGAGTTCCTAGCGTTAGAGACCCAGTACTTC CASSQEFLALETQYF
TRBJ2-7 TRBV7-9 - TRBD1 TGTGCCAGCAGCCTTGGGACAGGGGTGGGCAACGAGCAGTACTTC CASSLGTGVGNEQYF
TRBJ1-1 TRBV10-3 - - TGTGCCATCAGTGACACCAAAGGGAGGAACACTGAAGCTTTCTTT CAISDTKGRNTEAFF
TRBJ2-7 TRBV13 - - TGTGCCAGCAGCTCCGGACAACGGTTGCCTATACAGTACTTC CASSSGQRLPIQYF
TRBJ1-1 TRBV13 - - TGTGCCAGCAGCCGAGGCCGGCTGACCGAAGCTTTCTTT CASSRGRLTEAFF
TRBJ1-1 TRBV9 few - TGTGCCAGCAGCCCAGGGGTTACTGAAGCTTTCTTT CASSPGVTEAFF
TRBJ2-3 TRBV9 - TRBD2 TGTGCCAGCAGCGCCAGAGCGGGGGGGGAATCAGATACGCAGTATTTT CASSARAGGESDTQYF
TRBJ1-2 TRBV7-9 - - TGTGCCAGCAGCCCGGCCTATGGCTACACCTTC CASSPAYGYTF
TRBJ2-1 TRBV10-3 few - TGTGCCGACGGGTTTAGGGGGGGGACTTACAATGAGCAGTTCTTC CADGFRGGTYNEQFF
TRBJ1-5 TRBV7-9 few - TGTGCCAGCAGCTTAGCCGGAGGCCCTCAGCCCCAGCATTTT CASSLAGGPQPQHF
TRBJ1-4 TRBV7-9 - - TGTGCCAGCAGCTTAGACTTTAGTGTCGGCTATGAAAAACTGTTTTTT CASSLDFSVGYEKLFF
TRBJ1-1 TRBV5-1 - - TGCGCCAGCAGCTTGGCTACGGCTAACACTGAAGCTTTCTTT CASSLATANTEAFF
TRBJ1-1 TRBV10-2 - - TGCGCCAGCAGTGTAGGTTTGGGCACTGAAGCTTTCTTT CASSVGLGTEAFF
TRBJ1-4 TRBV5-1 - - TGCGCCAGCAGCGTGGCCGCGACCTCTAATGAAAAACTGTTTTTT CASSVAATSNEKLFF
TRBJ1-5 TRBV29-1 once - TGCAGCGTGCCGTACCCCCAGGGAACCAGCAATCAGCCCCAGCATTTT CSVPYPQGTSNQPQHF
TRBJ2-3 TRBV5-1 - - TGCGCCAGCAGCCCACCCGGGGGCACAGATACGCAGTATTTT CASSPPGGTDTQYF
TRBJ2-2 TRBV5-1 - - TGCGCCAGCAACCAACAAGGGGTCACCGGGGAGCTGTTTTTT CASNQQGVTGELFF
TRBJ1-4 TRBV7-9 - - TGTGCCAGCAGCTTAGAGGGCACAGGGAACGAAAAACTGTTTTTT CASSLEGTGNEKLFF
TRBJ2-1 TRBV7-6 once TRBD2 TGTGCCAGCAGCCAAACCCCGGGACTAGCGGGGGAGAGCTCCTACAATGAGCAGTTCTTC CASSQTPGLAGESSYNEQFF
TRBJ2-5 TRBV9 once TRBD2 TGTGCCAGCAGCGTCTTCGGGGGGGCCCAAGAGACCCAGTACTTC CASSVFGGAQETQYF